These 5 T cell receptor beta chains share one sample of origin, sequenced in a study of post-analysis software for immune sequencing data. General observations from the study: TRBV5-6, TRBV5-1 and TRBV20-1 belonged to a set of roughly 5 TRBV segments that were more frequent in patients than controls.

The antigens of these receptors remain unknown. Each TCR beta cDNA library carried unique molecular identifiers. In TCRdb, the PCR reads were re-called with MiXCR into one record per CDR3 protein. Of 700,000 to 900,000 distinct CDR3 sequences listed, just over 45% are singletons. Sample: blood. The receptor source for this set is a girl aged 5 to 17 with multiple sclerosis.

The V gene is TRBV28, the J gene TRBJ2-7; D perhaps matches TRBD2 (5 bases). CDR1 MDHEN and CDR2 SYDVKM come from the germline V gene. Between the trimmed V and J ends, which lost 10 bases and 0 bases, there was a span of 19 bases. The CDR3 covers 15 residues. The CDR3 region has the DNA TGTGCCACATACAGACGGACTTCAAGCTCCTACGAGCAGTACTTC. It codes for CATYRRTSSSYEQYF.

This clonotype was counted only a few times. V usage is TRBV12-3 or TRBV12-4 and J usage is TRBJ2-1; TRBD2 matches at 10 bases. With 4 bases clipped from V and 0 bases from J, the junction kept 6 bases outside the gene matches. CDR3 length: 17 residues. The DNA of the CDR3 is TGTGCCAGCAGTTCCGAGAGCGGGAGGGTCTCCTACAATGAGCAGTTCTTC. It encodes CASSSESGRVSYNEQFF.

The gene calls are TRBV10-3 and TRBJ1-2, with D tentatively TRBD1 (6 bases). Germline CDR1 reads ENHRY; CDR2 reads SYGVKD. The CDR3 contains 14 residues. The V end lost 3 bases, the J end lost 2 bases, and 10 bases lay between the germline ends. CDR3 nucleotide sequence: TGTGCCATCAGTGATGCTACAGGGAACTATGGCTACACCTTC. Amino acids: CAISDATGNYGYTF.

The V call is TRBV4-3, the J call TRBJ2-5; 8 nucleotides match TRBD2. The CDR3 consists of 16 residues. Germline V CDR1 and CDR2: LGHNA, YSLEER. Trimming cost V 4 bases and J 4 bases; bases outside gene matches: 11. The CDR3 DNA reads TGCGCCAGCAGCCCCCGTTTTGGTAGCGGGGTAGAGACCCAGTACTTC. Protein product: CASSPRFGSGVETQYF.

The V call is TRBV5-1, the J call TRBJ2-3; D not resolved. Germline CDR1 reads SGHRS; CDR2 reads YFSETQ. The CDR3 is made up of 14 amino acids. V lost 0 bases to trimming and J lost 0 bases, with 5 bases between them. The CDR3 loop reads CASSLEISTDTQYF. DNA of the CDR3: TGCGCCAGCAGCTTGGAGATAAGCACAGATACGCAGTATTTT.